This T cell receptor beta chain was sequenced for a study of PD-1 blockade in mismatch repair-deficient tumors. TCRdb's copy holds only in-frame clones and misses some; the assay was immunoSEQ multiplex PCR. The sample consists of 65,000 to 80,000 clones, 78% of them appearing once. The TCR-sequenced patients were a few responders to pembrolizumab. V was pared by 10 bases and J by 6 bases, with 8 bases of the junction left unmatched. This CDR3 spans 14 amino acids. Germline V lookup: CDR1 ENHRY, CDR2 SYGVKD. This specimen was peripheral blood, taken 2 weeks after starting pembrolizumab. The chain recombines TRBV10-3 with TRBJ2-1; 11 positions match TRBD2. The receptor's source is an adult with mismatch repair-deficient cancer. The CDR3 reads CATTGTSGFNEQFF. The CDR3 bases are TGTGCCACAACCGGGACTAGCGGATTCAATGAGCAGTTCTTC.